A single sample is the source of the 7 T cell receptor beta chains below, sequenced in a study of T cell responses to AZD1222 COVID-19 vaccine (dated by TCRdb to the early 2020s). Libraries were made using the immunoSEQ multiplex PCR assay. TCRdb took this table from immuneACCESS and kept in-frame rearrangements with V and J called. Such tables lack part of the clones; where checked against another copy, unresolved V genes explain under half of the gap, and the rest is unexplained. This sample gives around 58,000 clones in total; around 80% of them show up just once. The ten largest clones capture roughly 10% of the sample. The sample's time point, from its label and the paper: baseline before first vaccination. The source was peripheral blood, collected on day 0 of AZD1222 vaccination. All receptors come from an adult in good health.

V is TRBV30 and J is TRBJ2-7; tentative D call: TRBD2 (6 bases). Trimming shortened V by 5 bases and J by 1 base, and 6 bases separated the two germline ends. CDR1 and CDR2 from the germline V gene are GTSNPN and SVGIG (reference sequence). This CDR3 has 11 residues. The CDR3 region has the DNA TGTGCCTGGGGACTATCCTACGAGCAGTACTTC. As protein: CAWGLSYEQYF.

This clone has just a few counts. The chain uses TRBV10-2 and TRBJ2-3; D may be TRBD2 (5 bases). The V and J ends lost 5 bases and 6 bases respectively, with 15 bases between them. Germline assignment: CDR1 WSHSY and CDR2 SAAADI. CDR3 length equals 14 residues. CDR3 region: CASSTLVPGDTQYF. In nucleotides, the CDR3 is TGCGCCAGCAGTACCTTAGTACCGGGGGATACGCAGTATTTT.

This chain links TRBV7-9 with TRBJ1-2; no firm D call. V was trimmed by 0 bases and J by 6 bases, leaving 14 bases between them. This CDR3 region has 15 residues. The germline V gene encodes CDR1 SEHNR and CDR2 FQNEAQ (reference sequence). This chain's CDR3 is CASSLAASLAHGYTF. In DNA form, the CDR3 reads TGTGCCAGCAGCTTAGCGGCCAGTTTAGCCCATGGCTACACCTTC.

The rearrangement joins TRBV10-3 to TRBJ1-4; no clear D gene. Germline CDR1 and CDR2: ENHRY and SYGVKD. The ends were cut back, 7 bases at V and 3 bases at J, with 9 bases in the middle. The CDR3 contains 13 residues. The CDR3 loop is CAIKAGSNEKLFF. For the CDR3, the DNA is TGTGCCATCAAGGCAGGTTCTAATGAAAAACTGTTTTTT.

In this sample, this clone turned up a few times. The chain uses TRBV28 and TRBJ1-5; D is ambiguous. Germline CDR1 MDHEN, CDR2 SYDVKM. This CDR3 has 16 amino acids. The germline V and J ends were trimmed by 6 bases and 0 bases, with 15 bases remaining between them. The CDR3 is CASSPSGRDSNQPQHF. CDR3 nucleotides: TGTGCCAGCAGCCCGTCGGGTAGGGATAGCAATCAGCCCCAGCATTTT.

The CDR3, as DNA: TGTGCCAGCAGTGAAGACCGGGGGGCCTACGAGCAGTACTTC. Translating it yields CASSEDRGAYEQYF. V and J are TRBV2 and TRBJ2-7; 7 positions agree with TRBD2. From germline, CDR1 is SNHLY and CDR2 FYNNEI. Germline trimming cut 1 base from V and 2 bases from J; bases unmatched to any gene: 2. The CDR3 is 14 residues long.

V is TRBV6-2 or TRBV6-3 and J is TRBJ1-1; D call uncertain. Trimming cost V 4 bases and J 1 base, with 10 bases left between them. CDR1 is MNHEY, CDR2 SVGEGT, per germline. The CDR3 covers 14 residues. For the CDR3, the DNA is TGTGCCAGCAGTTCCCCGGGCAGGAACACTGAAGCTTTCTTT. It encodes CASSSPGRNTEAFF.